The TCR beta chain described here comes from a study of a mutant IDH1 vaccine in newly diagnosed glioma. About the study: Eight vaccinations were given in weeks 1, 3, 5, 7, 11, 15, 19 and 23. The study started vaccination 4-6 weeks after radiotherapy alone, or with temozolomide cycles. Treated patients had a mean age of 40.4 years and an approximately 62% male, roughly 40% female split. Those enrolled had earlier been treated with radiotherapy, temozolomide, or both, mostly both.

TCRdb keeps only in-frame clones here, not all; method: immunoSEQ multiplex PCR. The top ten clones hold about 8.2% of a sample with about 64,000 clones, around 85% of them seen once. Worth noting for this clone: Its target is not known.

Time point described: week 11, during vaccination. Vaccine doses each comprised 300 ug of mutant IDH1 20-mer peptide, with topical imiquimod. Trimming took 6 bases from V and 4 from J, leaving 18 bases between them. The V gene's germline CDR1 is MNHNS and CDR2 SASEGT. CDR3 length equals 15 residues. Here the sequenced sample was PBMCs, taken from a glioma patient whose treatment included an IDH1 peptide vaccine. This clonotype was obtained from a woman in her forties or fifties with glioma. This chain uses TRBV6-1 with TRBJ1-1; TRBD1 might be the D (5 bases). CDR3 sequence reads: CASSHAGGGGTEAFF. The CDR3 coding sequence is TGTGCCAGCAGCCACGCGGGGGGTGGGGGCACTGAAGCTTTCTTT.